This is a list of T cell receptor beta chains from one sample in a study of identical twins' blood T cells. TCRdb re-called the 5' RACE reads with MiXCR, one entry per CDR3 protein. The sample includes 350,000 to 400,000 distinct CDR3 sequences, approximately 30% of them seen just once. The sample consisted of PBMCs. Source of these receptors: a woman aged 18 to 55 in good health. Both conserved end residues are part of each CDR3. D genes are given only for firm matches. Size tells how often a clone was seen (once, few, many) or the class of an expanded clone, and some rows leave it out.

d_gene	j_gene	v_gene	abundance	CDR3nt	CDR3aa
NA	TRBJ2-7	TRBV5-1	NA	TGCGCCAGCATCTTTTCAGGGACGCAGGTTTTTTCCTACGAGCAGTACTTC	CASIFSGTQVFSYEQYF
TRBD1	TRBJ1-2	TRBV20-1	few	TGCAGTGCTAAAACGGGACAGAACTATGGCTACACCTTC	CSAKTGQNYGYTF
TRBD1	TRBJ1-1	TRBV5-5	NA	TGTGCCAGCAGCCACAGACAGGGACTGAACACTGAAGCTTTCTTT	CASSHRQGLNTEAFF
NA	TRBJ2-2	TRBV11-2	few	TGTGCCAGCAGCTTAGACGACAGGCCCTACTATGCGAACACCGGGGAGCTGTTTTTT	CASSLDDRPYYANTGELFF
TRBD1	TRBJ2-6	TRBV7-9	NA	TGTGCCAGCAGCTCGACAGGGGGAACTGGGGCCAACGTCCTGACTTTC	CASSSTGGTGANVLTF
NA	TRBJ2-5	TRBV9	NA	TGTGCCAGCAGCGTAGAGACAGGTGGGGGAGAGACCCAGTACTTC	CASSVETGGGETQYF
TRBD2	TRBJ2-2	TRBV10-3	few	TGTGCCATCAGTGGAACTAGCGGCCCTCGGGTCGCCGGGGAGCTGTTTTTT	CAISGTSGPRVAGELFF
NA	TRBJ2-1	TRBV20-1	many	TGCAGTGCTAGGGGGGGCTTTACGAGTAATGAGCAGTTCTTC	CSARGGFTSNEQFF
TRBD2	TRBJ2-3	TRBV20-1	many	TGCAGTGCGGGCGGGGGGGGGTACCCAGATACGCAGTATTTT	CSAGGGGYPDTQYF
TRBD1	TRBJ1-1	TRBV7-9	NA	TGTGCCAGCAGCGGATACAGGGGGCAAAGGATGAACACTGAAGCTTTCTTT	CASSGYRGQRMNTEAFF
TRBD1	TRBJ1-4	TRBV5-6	NA	TGTGCCAGCAGCAAAACCGGGACAGGGGAAAGGGAAAAACTGTTTTTT	CASSKTGTGEREKLFF
NA	TRBJ1-3	TRBV20-1	few	TGCAGTGCTCCTGACTCGGGACATATTCAGAACACCATATATTTT	CSAPDSGHIQNTIYF
NA	TRBJ1-5	TRBV6-2/TRBV6-3	NA	TGTGCCACCGATAACAGGTTCAATCAGCCCCAGCATTTT	CATDNRFNQPQHF
NA	TRBJ1-1	TRBV29-1	few	TGCAGCGGGTCTCGGGCGACTGAAGCTTTCTTT	CSGSRATEAFF
NA	TRBJ1-1	TRBV6-6	NA	TGTGCCAGCAGCCTTTCCTCGGAGAGGGCTGAAGCTTTCTTT	CASSLSSERAEAFF
NA	TRBJ2-1	TRBV6-2/TRBV6-3	few	TGTGCCAGCAGCCGTAGCTGGGCTGAGCAGTTCTTC	CASSRSWAEQFF